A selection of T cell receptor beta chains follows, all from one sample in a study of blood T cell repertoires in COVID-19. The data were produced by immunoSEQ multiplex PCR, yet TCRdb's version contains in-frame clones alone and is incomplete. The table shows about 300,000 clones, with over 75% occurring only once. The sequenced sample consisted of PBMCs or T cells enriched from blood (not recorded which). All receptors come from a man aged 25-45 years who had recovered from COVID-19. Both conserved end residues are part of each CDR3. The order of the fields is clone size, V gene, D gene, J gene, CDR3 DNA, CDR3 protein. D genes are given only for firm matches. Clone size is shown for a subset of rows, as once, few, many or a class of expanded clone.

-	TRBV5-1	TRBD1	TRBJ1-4	TGCGCCAGCAGCTCTCAGGGGGGCGATGAAAAACTGTTTTTT	CASSSQGGDEKLFF
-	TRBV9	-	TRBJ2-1	TGTGCCAGCAGCGGCCGAGATTCCCGATATGAGCAGTTCTTC	CASSGRDSRYEQFF
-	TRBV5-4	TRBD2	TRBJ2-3	TGTGCCAGCAGCCAAGCGGGGGGGCAAAGAGATACGCAGTATTTT	CASSQAGGQRDTQYF
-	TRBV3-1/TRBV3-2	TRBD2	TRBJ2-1	TGTGCCAGCAGCCTTCCCTCGAGCGGGGGTAACAATGAGCAGTTCTTC	CASSLPSSGGNNEQFF
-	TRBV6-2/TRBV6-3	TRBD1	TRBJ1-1	TGTGCCAGCAGTATGACAGGGGGTTTTGCTGAAGCTTTCTTT	CASSMTGGFAEAFF
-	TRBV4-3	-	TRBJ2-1	TGCGCCAGCAGCCAAGACGACAGCCACGGGCAGTTCTTC	CASSQDDSHGQFF
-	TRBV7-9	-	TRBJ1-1	TGTGCCAGCCTGGGGGCAGGGCTGAACACTGAAGCTTTCTTT	CASLGAGLNTEAFF
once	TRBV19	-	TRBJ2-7	TGTGCCAGTAGTATTGAAGGGGCCTCCCACGAGCAGTACTTC	CASSIEGASHEQYF
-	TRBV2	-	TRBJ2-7	TGTGCCAGCAGTGAAGAGGCAGGGACCTACGAGCAGTACTTC	CASSEEAGTYEQYF
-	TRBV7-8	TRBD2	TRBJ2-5	TGTGCCAGCGGTCCAGCGGGGGGATACCAAGAGACCCAGTACTTC	CASGPAGGYQETQYF
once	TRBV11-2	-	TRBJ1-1	TGTGCCAGCAGCTTAACTGCTACGAGCACTGAAGCTTTCTTT	CASSLTATSTEAFF
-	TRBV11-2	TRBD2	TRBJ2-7	TGTGCCAGCAGTCTTAGCGGGGGGGCGTCCTACGAGCAGTACTTC	CASSLSGGASYEQYF
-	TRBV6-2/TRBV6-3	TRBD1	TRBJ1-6	TGTGCCAGCAGTTACCAGGGACAGGGAAATTCACCCCTCCACTTT	CASSYQGQGNSPLHF
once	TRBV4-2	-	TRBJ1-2	TGTGCCAGCAGCCAAGATGCGGGGGTGGGCTATGGCTACACCTTC	CASSQDAGVGYGYTF
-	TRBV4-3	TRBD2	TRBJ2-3	TGCGCCAGCAGCCAAGGAGCTAGCGGGACTTCCACAGATACGCAGTATTTT	CASSQGASGTSTDTQYF
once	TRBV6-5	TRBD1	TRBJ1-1	TGTGCCAGCAAGAATCCAGGGGGACGGTGGACTGAAGCTTTCTTT	CASKNPGGRWTEAFF
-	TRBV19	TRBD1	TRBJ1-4	TGTGCCAGTAGTAGGAGGGGGCAGAATAATGAAAAACTGTTTTTT	CASSRRGQNNEKLFF
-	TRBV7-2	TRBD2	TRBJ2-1	TGTGCCAGCAGCCAAGCTAGCGGGGGGGCTTATCAGCCCTACAATGAGCAGTTCTTC	CASSQASGGAYQPYNEQFF
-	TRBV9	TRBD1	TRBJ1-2	TGTGCCAGCAGCCGACAGGGGACGGCTAGTTATGGCTACACCTTC	CASSRQGTASYGYTF
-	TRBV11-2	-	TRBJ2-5	TGTGCCAGCAGCTTAAACAGGGATGAGACCCAGTACTTC	CASSLNRDETQYF
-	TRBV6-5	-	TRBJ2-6	TGTGCCAGCAGCGGGGGACAGTCTGGGGCCAACGTCCTGACTTTC	CASSGGQSGANVLTF
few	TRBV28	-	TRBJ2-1	TGTGCCAGCAGTCAAATGCTAGGGGGCTACAATGAGCAGTTCTTC	CASSQMLGGYNEQFF
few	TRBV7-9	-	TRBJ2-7	TGTGCCAGCAGCGGGGGGACCAGAAGCTCCTACGAGCAGTACTTC	CASSGGTRSSYEQYF
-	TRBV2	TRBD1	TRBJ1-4	TGTGCCAGCGGGACAGGTTATGAAAAACTGTTTTTT	CASGTGYEKLFF
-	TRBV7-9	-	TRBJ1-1	TGTGCCAGCAGCCCACCCACAGGGATGAACACTGAAGCTTTCTTT	CASSPPTGMNTEAFF
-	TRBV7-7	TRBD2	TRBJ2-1	TGTGCTAGCAGCCTAGCGGGGGGGCTCTCCAATGAGCAGTTCTTC	CASSLAGGLSNEQFF
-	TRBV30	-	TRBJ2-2	TGTGCCGGTACAGGGTTTGGTACCGGGGAGCTGTTTTTT	CAGTGFGTGELFF
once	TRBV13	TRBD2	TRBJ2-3	TGTGCCAGCAGCCCGCCCGGGGGGGTAAAAGATACGCAGTATTTT	CASSPPGGVKDTQYF
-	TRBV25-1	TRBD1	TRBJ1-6	TGTGCCAGCAGTGAAACCCTGACAGGGCATTCACCCCTCCACTTT	CASSETLTGHSPLHF
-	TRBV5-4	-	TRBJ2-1	TGTGCCAGCAGCACGGACTACGACAATGAGCAGTTCTTC	CASSTDYDNEQFF